This record looks at one TCR beta chain sequence and its context. The antigen is not known. This entry comes from a study of cytomegalovirus exposure and HLA in healthy donors. Study-level points and caveats: Versus the approximately 700-donor mean, an Asian-associated ancestry cluster reportedly showed fewer N-insertions in a later analysis. Prediction of most subjects' HLA-A and HLA-B alleles by TCR beta sequences was reportedly accurate. It emerged from a later analysis that several of the most significant clusters appeared to be linked to common viral pathogens.

13 Jbeta primers and 60 Vbeta primers were used for the PCR. Assay: immunoSEQ multiplex PCR; the TCRdb copy retains only in-frame clones and omits some. In the table there are about 120,000 clones, approximately 80% of which are singletons. Germline V CDR1 and CDR2: MNHEY, SMNVEV (reference sequence). This CDR3 region has 14 residues. V was pared by 8 bases and J by 1 base, with 12 bases between. The clonotype was recovered from a woman between 18 and 29 years old in good health and CMV-seronegative. Sequencing was done on a sample of PBMCs. The chain recombines TRBV27 with TRBJ1-5, with D uncertain. DNA for the CDR3: TGTGCCAGCGCCTCGAGGGTAAGCAATCAGCCCCAGCATTTT. The encoded protein is CASASRVSNQPQHF.